This TCR beta chain was recorded in a study of cytomegalovirus exposure and HLA in healthy donors. Germline lookup yields CDR1 MNHNS and CDR2 SASEGT. This CDR3 comprises 15 residues. V gave up 4 bases and J gave up 2 bases; unmatched junction bases: 4. Some clones are missing from TCRdb's copy, which holds only in-frame ones; the method was immunoSEQ multiplex PCR. Seen here are 150,000 to 170,000 clones, approximately 86% observed once, and the top ten hold approximately 20%. This TCR came from a young man in good health and CMV-seropositive. Sequences were obtained from PBMCs. The chain recombines TRBV6-1 with TRBJ2-2; 7 nucleotides agree with TRBD1. The CDR3 is CASSVDRPNTGELFF. The CDR3 DNA follows: TGTGCCAGCAGTGTGGACAGGCCAAACACCGGGGAGCTGTTTTTT.